These T cell receptor beta chains were read from a single sample in a study of cytomegalovirus exposure and HLA in healthy donors. Repertoires were generated with immunoSEQ multiplex PCR, while TCRdb's copy carries only in-frame clones and drops some. Of about 130,000 clones in the sample, roughly 95% are singletons; the top ten hold 1.5% to 2%. Material: PBMCs. The receptors derive from a man between 18 and 29 years old in good health and CMV-seronegative. The CDR3 runs from the conserved cysteine through the conserved F or W. A D gene is named only where the DNA matches it firmly. Clone sizes are given selectively: once, few, many, or a class where the clone is expanded.

J gene,clone size,V gene,D gene,CDR3 DNA,CDR3 protein
TRBJ1-5,-,TRBV7-9,-,TGTGCCAGCAGCTTAGTTTCGGGGCCCCAGCATTTT,CASSLVSGPQHF
TRBJ2-7,few,TRBV10-3,TRBD2,TGTGCCATCAGTTTCTTAGCGGGAGGTCGCTACGAGCAGTACTTC,CAISFLAGGRYEQYF
TRBJ2-1,once,TRBV4-2,TRBD1,TGTGCCAGCAGCCAAGTTTCTAGGACAGGGTCAAATGAGCAGTTCTTC,CASSQVSRTGSNEQFF
TRBJ2-5,-,TRBV4-1,TRBD1,TGCGCCAGCAGCCAAGTCCCGGGACAGCGTCAAGAGACCCAGTACTTC,CASSQVPGQRQETQYF
TRBJ2-2,-,TRBV6-5,-,TGTGCCAGCAGTTACGACCTCCGGAGGGTCAACGGGGAGCTGTTTTTT,CASSYDLRRVNGELFF
TRBJ2-7,-,TRBV7-4,-,TGTGCCAGCCCTCGGGATTTTTACTACGAGCAGTACTTC,CASPRDFYYEQYF
TRBJ2-7,-,TRBV28,TRBD2,TGTGCCAGCAGTTCACCCGCTAGCGGGAGGATGGGCTACGAGCAGTACTTC,CASSSPASGRMGYEQYF
TRBJ1-5,-,TRBV2,-,TGTGCCAGCAGACCGGACCCGGGGGATCAGCCCCAGCATTTT,CASRPDPGDQPQHF
TRBJ2-2,-,TRBV7-9,-,TGTGCCAGCAGCTTACCTTTTAGTGGCGGGGAGCTGTTTTTT,CASSLPFSGGELFF
TRBJ2-7,few,TRBV7-9,-,TGTGCCAGCAGCCCCCAACACTACGAGCAGTACTTC,CASSPQHYEQYF
TRBJ2-3,-,TRBV19,TRBD2,TGTGCCAGTAGCATTTCAGCGGGAGCAGTAGGCACAGATACGCAGTATTTT,CASSISAGAVGTDTQYF
TRBJ2-7,-,TRBV5-1,TRBD1,TGCGCCAGCAGCTTCTCAGGGGGCCCCTACGAGCAGTACTTC,CASSFSGGPYEQYF
TRBJ1-5,-,TRBV28,TRBD1,TGTGCCAGCAGTCCCCGGGGACAGGGGAGGGATCAGCCCCAGCATTTT,CASSPRGQGRDQPQHF
TRBJ2-6,-,TRBV25-1,TRBD2,TGTGCCAGCCTTCATCCGGGGGGCGTCCTGACTTTC,CASLHPGGVLTF
TRBJ2-7,-,TRBV4-3,-,TGCGCCAGCAGCCAAGCGGGGAGGGGGACCTACGAGCAGTACTTC,CASSQAGRGTYEQYF
TRBJ2-7,-,TRBV4-2,TRBD1,TGTGCCAGCAGCCTTACCGGGACAGTATACGAGCAGTACTTC,CASSLTGTVYEQYF
TRBJ1-2,-,TRBV5-1,TRBD1,TGCGCCAGCAGCCTTACAGGGGACTATGGCTACACCTTC,CASSLTGDYGYTF
TRBJ1-5,-,TRBV19,-,TGTGCCAGTAGTATAGCTCTAAATCAGCCCCAGCATTTT,CASSIALNQPQHF
TRBJ2-2,-,TRBV5-1,TRBD1,TGCGCCAGCAGTTCTTTAGGGACAGGGGACACCGGGGAGCTGTTTTTT,CASSSLGTGDTGELFF
TRBJ2-1,-,TRBV5-6,TRBD2,TGTGCCAGCAGCCCAGGACTAGCGACCAATGAGCAGTTCTTC,CASSPGLATNEQFF
TRBJ1-1,-,TRBV11-3,-,TGTGCCAGCAGTCCCAGCCCGGGGATGAACACTGAAGCTTTCTTT,CASSPSPGMNTEAFF
TRBJ2-7,-,TRBV5-6,-,TGTGCCAGCAGCTTGTACTACGGGGCCTACGAGCAGTACTTC,CASSLYYGAYEQYF